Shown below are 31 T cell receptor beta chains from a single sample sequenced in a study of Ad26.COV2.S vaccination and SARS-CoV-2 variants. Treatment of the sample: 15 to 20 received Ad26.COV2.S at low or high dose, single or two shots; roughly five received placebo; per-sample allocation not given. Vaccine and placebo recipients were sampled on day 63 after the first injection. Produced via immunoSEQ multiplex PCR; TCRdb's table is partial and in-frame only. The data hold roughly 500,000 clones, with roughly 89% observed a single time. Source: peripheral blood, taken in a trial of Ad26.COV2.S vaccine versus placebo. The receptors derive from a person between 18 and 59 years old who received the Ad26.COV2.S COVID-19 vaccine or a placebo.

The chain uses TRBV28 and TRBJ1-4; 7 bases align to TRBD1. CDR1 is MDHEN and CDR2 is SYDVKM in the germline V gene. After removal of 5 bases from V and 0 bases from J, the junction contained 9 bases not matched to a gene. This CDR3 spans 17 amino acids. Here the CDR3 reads CASSKGAIQATNEKLFF. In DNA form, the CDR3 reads TGTGCCAGCAGTAAGGGGGCCATTCAGGCAACTAATGAAAAACTGTTTTTT.

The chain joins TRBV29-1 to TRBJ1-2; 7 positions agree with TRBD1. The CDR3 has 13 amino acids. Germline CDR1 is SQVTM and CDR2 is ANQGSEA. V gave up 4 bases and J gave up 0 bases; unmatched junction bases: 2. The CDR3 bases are TGCAGCGTTGTCCAGGGGGCTAACTATGGCTACACCTTC. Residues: CSVVQGANYGYTF.

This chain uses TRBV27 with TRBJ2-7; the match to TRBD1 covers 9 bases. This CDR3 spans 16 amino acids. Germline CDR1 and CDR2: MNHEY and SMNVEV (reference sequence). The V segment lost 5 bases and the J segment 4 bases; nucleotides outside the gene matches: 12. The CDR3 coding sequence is TGTGCCAGCAGTCCCTTAGGCGGGACAGGGTCATACGAGCAGTACTTC. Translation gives CASSPLGGTGSYEQYF.

The CDR3 region is CASSLVWSTQGETQYF. The CDR3 nucleotides are TGTGCCAGCAGCTTAGTGTGGTCTACCCAGGGGGAGACCCAGTACTTC. The V call is TRBV7-9, the J call TRBJ2-5, with a possible D match to TRBD1 (6 bases). Germline lookup yields CDR1 SEHNR and CDR2 FQNEAQ (reference sequence). Between the trimmed V and J ends, which lost 1 base and 5 bases, there was a span of 17 bases. This CDR3 contains 16 residues.

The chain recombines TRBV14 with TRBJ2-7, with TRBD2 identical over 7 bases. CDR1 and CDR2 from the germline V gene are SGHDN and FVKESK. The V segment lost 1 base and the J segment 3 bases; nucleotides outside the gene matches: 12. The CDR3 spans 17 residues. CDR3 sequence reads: CASSQVGSGFGYYEQYF. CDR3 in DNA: TGTGCCAGCAGCCAAGTTGGTAGCGGGTTCGGGTACTACGAGCAGTACTTC.

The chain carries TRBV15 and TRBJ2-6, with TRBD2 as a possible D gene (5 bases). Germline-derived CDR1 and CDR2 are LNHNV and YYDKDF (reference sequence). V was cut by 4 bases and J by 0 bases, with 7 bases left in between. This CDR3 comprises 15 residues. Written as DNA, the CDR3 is TGTGCCACCAGCACCGGGGACTCTGGGGCCAACGTCCTGACTTTC. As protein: CATSTGDSGANVLTF. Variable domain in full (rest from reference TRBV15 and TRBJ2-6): DAMVIQNPRYQVTQFGKPVTLSCSQTLNHNVMYWYQQKSSQAPKLLFHYYDKDFNNEADTPDNFQSRRPNTSFCFLDIRSPGLGDTAMYLCATSTGDSGANVLTFGAGSRLTVL.

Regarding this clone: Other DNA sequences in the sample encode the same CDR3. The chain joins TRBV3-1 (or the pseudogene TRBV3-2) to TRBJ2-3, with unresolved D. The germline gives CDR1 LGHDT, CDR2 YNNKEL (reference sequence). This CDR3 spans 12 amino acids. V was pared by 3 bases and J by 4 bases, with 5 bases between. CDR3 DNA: TGTGCCAGCAGCCACTACGCAGATACGCAGTATTTT. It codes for CASSHYADTQYF.

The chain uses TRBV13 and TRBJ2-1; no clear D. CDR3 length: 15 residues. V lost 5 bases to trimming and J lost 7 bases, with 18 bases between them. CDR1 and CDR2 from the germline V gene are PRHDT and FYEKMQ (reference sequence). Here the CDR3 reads CASSLSGRRVNEQFF. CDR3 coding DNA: TGTGCCAGCAGCCTGTCCGGACGCCGCGTGAATGAGCAGTTCTTC.

The CDR3 bases are TGTGCCAGCAGCCTTTTTGGCGGGAGGGGGAGGACTGAAGCTTTCTTT. This codes for CASSLFGGRGRTEAFF. The chain employs TRBV28 and TRBJ1-1, with TRBD1 as a possible D gene (6 bases). This CDR3 has 16 amino acids. V lost 6 bases, J lost 5 bases, and 22 bases lay in between. CDR1 is MDHEN and CDR2 is SYDVKM in the germline V gene.

The CDR3 sequence is CASSSYQGPGTGELFF. CDR3 sequence (DNA): TGCGCCAGCAGCTCGTATCAGGGGCCGGGCACCGGGGAGCTGTTTTTT. V usage is TRBV5-1 and J usage is TRBJ2-2, with D possibly TRBD1 on 6 matching bases. Germline CDR1 SGHRS, CDR2 YFSETQ. V shed 3 bases and J shed 4 bases, with 16 bases lying between them. CDR3 size: 16 residues.

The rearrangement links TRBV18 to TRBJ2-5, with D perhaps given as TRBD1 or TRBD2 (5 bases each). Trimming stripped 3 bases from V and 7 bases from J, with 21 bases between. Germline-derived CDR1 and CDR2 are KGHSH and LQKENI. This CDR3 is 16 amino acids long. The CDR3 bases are TGTGCCAGCTCACCCTATCGGGACCGAGAGTCAGGGACCCAGTACTTC. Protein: CASSPYRDRESGTQYF.

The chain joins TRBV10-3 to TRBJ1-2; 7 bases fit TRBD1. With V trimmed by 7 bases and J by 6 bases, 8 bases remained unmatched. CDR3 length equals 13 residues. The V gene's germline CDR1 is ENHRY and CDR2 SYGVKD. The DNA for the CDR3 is TGTGCCATCAAGGGACAGCCAAAGGATGGCTACACCTTC. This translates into CAIKGQPKDGYTF.

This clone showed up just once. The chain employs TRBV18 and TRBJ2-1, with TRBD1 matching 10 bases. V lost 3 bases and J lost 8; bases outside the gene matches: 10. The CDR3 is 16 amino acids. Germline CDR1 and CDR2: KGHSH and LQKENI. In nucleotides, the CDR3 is TGTGCCAGCTCACCGAGCCGGGACAGGGGATTACATGAGCAGTTCTTC. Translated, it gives CASSPSRDRGLHEQFF.

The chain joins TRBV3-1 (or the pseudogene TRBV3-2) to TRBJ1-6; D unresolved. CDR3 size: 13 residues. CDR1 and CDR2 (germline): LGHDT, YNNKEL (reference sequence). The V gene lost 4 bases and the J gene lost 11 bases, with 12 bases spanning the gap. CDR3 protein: CASSPRASPPLHF. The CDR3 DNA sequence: TGTGCCAGCAGCCCTCGTGCGAGCCCACCCCTCCACTTT.

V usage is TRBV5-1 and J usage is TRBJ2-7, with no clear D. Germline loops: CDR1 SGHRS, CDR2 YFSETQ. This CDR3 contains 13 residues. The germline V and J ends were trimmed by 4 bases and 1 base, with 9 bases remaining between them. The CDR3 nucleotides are TGCGCCAGCAGCCCGGACGGGTCCTACGAGCAGTACTTC. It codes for CASSPDGSYEQYF. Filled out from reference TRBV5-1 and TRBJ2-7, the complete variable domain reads KAGVTQTPRYLIKTRGQQVTLSCSPISGHRSVSWYQQTPGQGLQFLFEYFSETQRNKGNFPGRFSGRQFSNSRSEMNVSTLELGDSALYLCASSPDGSYEQYFGPGTRLTVT.

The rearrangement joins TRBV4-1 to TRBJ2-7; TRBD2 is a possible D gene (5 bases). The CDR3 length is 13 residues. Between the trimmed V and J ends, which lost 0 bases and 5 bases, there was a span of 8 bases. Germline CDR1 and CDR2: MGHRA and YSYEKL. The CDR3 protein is CASSQDLRDEQYF. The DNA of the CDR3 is TGCGCCAGCAGCCAAGATCTGAGGGACGAGCAGTACTTC.

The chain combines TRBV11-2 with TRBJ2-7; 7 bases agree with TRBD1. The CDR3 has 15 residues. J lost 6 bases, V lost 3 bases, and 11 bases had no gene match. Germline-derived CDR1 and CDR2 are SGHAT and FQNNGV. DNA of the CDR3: TGTGCCAGCAGCTTCAGGGACAGTTTAGGACTCGAGCAGTACTTC. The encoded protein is CASSFRDSLGLEQYF.

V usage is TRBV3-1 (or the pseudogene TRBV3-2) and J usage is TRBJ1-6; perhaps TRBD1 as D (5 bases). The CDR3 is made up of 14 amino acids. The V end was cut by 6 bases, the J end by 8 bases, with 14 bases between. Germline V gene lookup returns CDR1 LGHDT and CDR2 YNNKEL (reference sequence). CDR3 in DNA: TGTGCCAGCAGTCTCGGGGCCTTCCATTCACCCCTCCACTTT. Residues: CASSLGAFHSPLHF.

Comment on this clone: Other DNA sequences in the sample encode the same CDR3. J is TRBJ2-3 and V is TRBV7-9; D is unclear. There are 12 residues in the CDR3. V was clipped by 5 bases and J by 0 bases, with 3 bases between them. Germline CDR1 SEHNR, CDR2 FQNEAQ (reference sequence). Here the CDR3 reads CASSPSTDTQYF. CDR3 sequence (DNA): TGTGCCAGCAGCCCAAGCACAGATACGCAGTATTTT.

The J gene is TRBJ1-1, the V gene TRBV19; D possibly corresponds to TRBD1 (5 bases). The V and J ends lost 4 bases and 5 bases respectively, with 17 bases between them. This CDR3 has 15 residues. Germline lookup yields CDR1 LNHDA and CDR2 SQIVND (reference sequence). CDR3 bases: TGTGCCAGTAGTACCTACGGCGAGGGGAGGACTGAAGCTTTCTTT. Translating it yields CASSTYGEGRTEAFF.

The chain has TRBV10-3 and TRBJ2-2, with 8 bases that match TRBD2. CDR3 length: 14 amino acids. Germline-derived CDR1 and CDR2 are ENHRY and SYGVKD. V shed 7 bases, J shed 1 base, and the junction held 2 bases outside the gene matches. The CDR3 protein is CAINLAGNTGELFF. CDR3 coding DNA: TGTGCCATCAACCTAGCGGGGAACACCGGGGAGCTGTTTTTT.

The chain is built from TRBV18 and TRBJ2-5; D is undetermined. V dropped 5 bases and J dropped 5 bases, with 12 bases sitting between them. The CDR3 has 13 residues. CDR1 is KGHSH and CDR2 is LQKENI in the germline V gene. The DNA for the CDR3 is TGTGCCAGCTCATCCGTAGGAGTGGAGACCCAGTACTTC. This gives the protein CASSSVGVETQYF.

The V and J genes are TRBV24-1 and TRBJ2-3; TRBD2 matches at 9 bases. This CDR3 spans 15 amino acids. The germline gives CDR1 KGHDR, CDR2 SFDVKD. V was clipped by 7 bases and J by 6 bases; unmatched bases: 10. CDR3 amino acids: CATSDPGTSIDTQYF. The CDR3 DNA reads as TGTGCCACCAGCGATCCCGGGACTAGCATTGATACGCAGTATTTT.

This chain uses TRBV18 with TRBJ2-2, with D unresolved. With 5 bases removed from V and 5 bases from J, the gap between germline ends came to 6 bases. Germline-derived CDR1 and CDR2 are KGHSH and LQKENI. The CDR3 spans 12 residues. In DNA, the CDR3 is TGTGCCAGCTCATCCCGTACCGGGGAGCTGTTTTTT. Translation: CASSSRTGELFF.

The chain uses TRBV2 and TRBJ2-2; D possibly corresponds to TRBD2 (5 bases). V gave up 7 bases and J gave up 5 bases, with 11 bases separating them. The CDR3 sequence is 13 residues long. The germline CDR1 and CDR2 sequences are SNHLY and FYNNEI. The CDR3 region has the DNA TGTGCCAGCATTACAGAGGGTACCGGGGAGCTGTTTTTT. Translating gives CASITEGTGELFF. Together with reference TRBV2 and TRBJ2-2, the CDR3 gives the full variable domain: EPEVTQTPSHQVTQMGQEVILRCVPISNHLYFYWYRQILGQKVEFLVSFYNNEISEKSEIFDDQFSVERPDGSNFTLKIRSTKLEDSAMYFCASITEGTGELFFGEGSRLTVL.

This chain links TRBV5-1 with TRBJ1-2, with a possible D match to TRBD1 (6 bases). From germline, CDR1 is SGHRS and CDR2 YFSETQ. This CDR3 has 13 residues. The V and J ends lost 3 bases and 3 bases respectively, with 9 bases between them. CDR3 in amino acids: CASSSTGHYGYTF. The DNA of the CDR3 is TGCGCCAGCAGCTCGACAGGCCACTATGGCTACACCTTC.

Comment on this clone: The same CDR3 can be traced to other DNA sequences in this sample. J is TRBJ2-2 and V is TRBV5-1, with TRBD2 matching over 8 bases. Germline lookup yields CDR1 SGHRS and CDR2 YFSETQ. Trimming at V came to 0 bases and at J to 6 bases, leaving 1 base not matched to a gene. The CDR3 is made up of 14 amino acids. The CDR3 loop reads CASSLAGGAGELFF. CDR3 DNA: TGCGCCAGCAGCTTGGCCGGGGGGGCCGGGGAGCTGTTTTTT.

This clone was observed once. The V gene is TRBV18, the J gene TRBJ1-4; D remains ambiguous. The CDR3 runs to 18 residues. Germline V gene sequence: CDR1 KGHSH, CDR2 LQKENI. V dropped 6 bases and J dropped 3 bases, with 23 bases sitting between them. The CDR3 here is CASSSGPGRGFANEKLFF. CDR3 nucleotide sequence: TGTGCCAGCTCTTCGGGCCCCGGCAGAGGGTTCGCTAATGAAAAACTGTTTTTT.

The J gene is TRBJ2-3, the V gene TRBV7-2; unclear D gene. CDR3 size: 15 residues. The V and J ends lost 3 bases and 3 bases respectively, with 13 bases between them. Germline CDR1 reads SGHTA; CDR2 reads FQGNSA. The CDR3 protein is CASSLNGKGTDTQYF. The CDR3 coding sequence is TGTGCCAGCAGCTTGAACGGCAAGGGTACAGATACGCAGTATTTT.

CDR3 bases: TGTGCCAGCAGCTTCGACAGCCGTTCCTATGGCTACACCTTC. Its translation: CASSFDSRSYGYTF. The V gene is TRBV7-9, the J gene TRBJ1-2; D possibly corresponds to TRBD1 (5 bases). Germline V gene lookup returns CDR1 SEHNR and CDR2 FQNEAQ (reference sequence). The CDR3 sequence is 14 residues long. V was trimmed by 3 bases and J by 4 bases, leaving 12 bases between them.

CDR3 residues: CASSLRLAGSEQFF. The CDR3 bases are TGTGCCAGCAGCTTACGACTAGCGGGGTCTGAGCAGTTCTTC. The chain links TRBV7-8 to TRBJ2-1, with 11 positions matching TRBD2. Looked up from germline, CDR1 is SGHVS and CDR2 is FQNEAQ. With V trimmed by 2 bases and J by 9 bases, 3 bases remained unmatched. CDR3 length: 14 residues.